This is a list of T cell receptor beta chains from one sample in a study of Tregs in tolerant kidney transplant recipients. Libraries were prepared by immunoSEQ multiplex PCR; TCRdb keeps only in-frame clonotypes and omits some of them. The sample holds 120,000 or so clones; 92% are singletons and the top ten take approximately 0.59%. The sequencing sample was made of CD4+ T cells from blood. The source of these receptors is a human donor in good health. The CDR3 runs from the conserved cysteine through the conserved F or W. The order of the fields is V gene, J gene, clone size, D gene, CDR3 DNA, CDR3 protein. A D gene is named only where the DNA matches it firmly. Only part of the rows carry a size: once, few, many, or a class if the clone is expanded.

>TRBV6-5|TRBJ1-6|few|NA
TGTGCCAGCGGGGGAGGGCACCTTTTAAGTTCACCCCTCCACTTT
CASGGGHLLSSPLHF
>TRBV4-1|TRBJ1-4|NA|TRBD1
TGCGCCAGCAGCCTCCGGGACAGGGGAGGAACTAATGAAAAACTGTTTTTT
CASSLRDRGGTNEKLFF
>TRBV29-1|TRBJ1-1|NA|NA
TGCAGCGTTGTGCCCCTTGTGGACACTGAAGCTTTCTTT
CSVVPLVDTEAFF
>TRBV4-1|TRBJ2-1|NA|TRBD2
TGCGCCAGCAGCCCTCCAAGGGGGACTAGCGGGAGGGCCCTAGCGATTATCTATGAGCAGTTCTTC
CASSPPRGTSGRALAIIYEQFF
>TRBV6-1|TRBJ2-3|NA|NA
TGTGCCAGCAGTGCCGAGTTCACAGATACGCAGTATTTT
CASSAEFTDTQYF
>TRBV2|TRBJ1-2|NA|NA
TGTGCCAGCAGCGGGGACTCCTCCGATGGCTACACCTTC
CASSGDSSDGYTF
>TRBV2|TRBJ2-1|NA|TRBD2
TGTGCCAGCATGGTAGCGGGGACGGGGGAAAATGAGCAGTTCTTC
CASMVAGTGENEQFF
>TRBV11-2|TRBJ2-7|NA|NA
TGTGCCAGCAGCTTAGAGACTAATTACGAGCAGTACTTC
CASSLETNYEQYF
>TRBV11-2|TRBJ1-2|NA|NA
TGTGCCAGCACCTTAGGAGGCTTAGCTAACTATGGCTACACCTTC
CASTLGGLANYGYTF
>TRBV4-2|TRBJ1-5|NA|NA
TGTGCCAGCAGCCAAGATCTAGGGGGTAGCAATCAGCCCCAGCATTTT
CASSQDLGGSNQPQHF